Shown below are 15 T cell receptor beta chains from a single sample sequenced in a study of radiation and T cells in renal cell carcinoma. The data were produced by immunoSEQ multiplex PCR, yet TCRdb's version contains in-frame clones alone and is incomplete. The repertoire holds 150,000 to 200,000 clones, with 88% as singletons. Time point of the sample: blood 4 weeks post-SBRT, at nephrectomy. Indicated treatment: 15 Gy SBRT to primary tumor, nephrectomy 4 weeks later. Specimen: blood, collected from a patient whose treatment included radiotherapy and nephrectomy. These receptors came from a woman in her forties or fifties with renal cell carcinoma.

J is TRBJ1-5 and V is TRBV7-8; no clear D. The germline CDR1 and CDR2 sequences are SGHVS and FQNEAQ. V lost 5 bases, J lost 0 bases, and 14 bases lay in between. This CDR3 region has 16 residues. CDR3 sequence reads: CASSTGREISNQPQHF. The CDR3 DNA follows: TGTGCCAGCAGCACGGGCCGGGAGATTAGCAATCAGCCCCAGCATTTT.

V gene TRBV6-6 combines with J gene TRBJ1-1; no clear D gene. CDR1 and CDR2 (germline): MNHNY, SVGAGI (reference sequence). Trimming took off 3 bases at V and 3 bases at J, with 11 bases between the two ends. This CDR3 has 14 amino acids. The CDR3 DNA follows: TGTGCCAGCAGTTATTATGGCACGGACACTGAAGCTTTCTTT. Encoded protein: CASSYYGTDTEAFF.

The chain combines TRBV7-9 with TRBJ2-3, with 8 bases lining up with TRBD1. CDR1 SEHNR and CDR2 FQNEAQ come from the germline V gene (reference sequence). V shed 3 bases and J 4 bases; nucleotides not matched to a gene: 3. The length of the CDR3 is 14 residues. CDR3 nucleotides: TGTGCCAGCAGCTTTCCACAGGGGGCAGATACGCAGTATTTT. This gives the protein CASSFPQGADTQYF.

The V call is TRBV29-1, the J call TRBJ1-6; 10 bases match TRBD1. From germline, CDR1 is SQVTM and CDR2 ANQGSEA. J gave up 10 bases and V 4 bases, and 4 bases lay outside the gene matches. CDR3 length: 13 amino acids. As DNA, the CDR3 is TGCAGCGTTGGACAGGGGGCGGGCTCACCCCTCCACTTT. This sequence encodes CSVGQGAGSPLHF.

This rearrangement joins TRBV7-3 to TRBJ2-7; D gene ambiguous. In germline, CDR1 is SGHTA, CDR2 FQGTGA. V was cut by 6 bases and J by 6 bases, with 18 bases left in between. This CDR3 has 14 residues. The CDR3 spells CASRKILPVGEQYF. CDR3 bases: TGTGCCAGCAGGAAAATATTACCCGTTGGCGAGCAGTACTTC.

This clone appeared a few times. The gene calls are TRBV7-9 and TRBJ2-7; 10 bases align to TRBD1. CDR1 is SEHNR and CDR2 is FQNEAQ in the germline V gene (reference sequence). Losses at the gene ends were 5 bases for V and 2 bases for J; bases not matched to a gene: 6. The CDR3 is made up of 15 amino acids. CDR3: CASSTRQGAAYEQYF. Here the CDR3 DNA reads TGTGCCAGCAGCACCAGACAGGGGGCGGCCTACGAGCAGTACTTC.

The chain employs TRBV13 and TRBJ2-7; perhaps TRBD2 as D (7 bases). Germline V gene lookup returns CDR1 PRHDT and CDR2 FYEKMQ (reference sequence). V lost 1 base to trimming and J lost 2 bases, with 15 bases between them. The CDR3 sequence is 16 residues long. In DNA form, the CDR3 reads TGTGCCAGCAGCTTAGCGAGGGGGGGGCTTACCTACGAGCAGTACTTC. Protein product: CASSLARGGLTYEQYF.

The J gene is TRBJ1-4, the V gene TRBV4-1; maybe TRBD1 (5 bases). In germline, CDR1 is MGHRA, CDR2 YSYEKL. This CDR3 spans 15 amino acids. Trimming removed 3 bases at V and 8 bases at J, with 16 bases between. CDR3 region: CASSHRGSSDEKLFF. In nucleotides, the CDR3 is TGCGCCAGCAGCCATCGGGGGAGTAGCGACGAAAAACTGTTTTTT.

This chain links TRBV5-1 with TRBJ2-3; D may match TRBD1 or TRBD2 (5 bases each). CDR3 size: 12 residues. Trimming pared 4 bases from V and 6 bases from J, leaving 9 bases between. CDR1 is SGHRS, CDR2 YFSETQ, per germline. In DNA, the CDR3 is TGCGCCAGCAGCCGGGACCTGGATACGCAGTATTTT. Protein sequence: CASSRDLDTQYF.

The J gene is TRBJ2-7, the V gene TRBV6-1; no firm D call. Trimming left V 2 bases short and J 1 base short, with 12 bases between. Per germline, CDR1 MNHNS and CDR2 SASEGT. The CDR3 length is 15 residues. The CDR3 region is CASSEILLGSYEQYF. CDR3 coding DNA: TGTGCCAGCAGTGAAATACTTCTCGGATCCTACGAGCAGTACTTC.

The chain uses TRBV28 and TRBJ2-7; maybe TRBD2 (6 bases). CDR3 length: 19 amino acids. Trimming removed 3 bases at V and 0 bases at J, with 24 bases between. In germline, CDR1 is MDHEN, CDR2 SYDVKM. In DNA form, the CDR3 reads TGTGCCAGCAGTTTCCCTATCCGAATCGGGGGTGAAAGCTCCTACGAGCAGTACTTC. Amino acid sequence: CASSFPIRIGGESSYEQYF.

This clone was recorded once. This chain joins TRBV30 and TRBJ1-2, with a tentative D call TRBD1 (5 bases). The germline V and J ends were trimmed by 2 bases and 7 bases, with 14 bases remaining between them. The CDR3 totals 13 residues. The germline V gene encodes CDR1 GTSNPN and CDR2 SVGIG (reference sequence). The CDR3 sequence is CAWSTRVLGGYTF. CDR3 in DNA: TGTGCCTGGAGTACCAGGGTGTTAGGTGGCTACACCTTC.

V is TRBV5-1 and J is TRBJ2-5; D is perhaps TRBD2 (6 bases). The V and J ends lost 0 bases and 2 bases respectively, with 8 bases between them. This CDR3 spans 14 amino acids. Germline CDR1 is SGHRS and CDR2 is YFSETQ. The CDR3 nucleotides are TGCGCCAGCAGCTTGGTGGAGGGTCAAGAGACCCAGTACTTC. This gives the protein CASSLVEGQETQYF.

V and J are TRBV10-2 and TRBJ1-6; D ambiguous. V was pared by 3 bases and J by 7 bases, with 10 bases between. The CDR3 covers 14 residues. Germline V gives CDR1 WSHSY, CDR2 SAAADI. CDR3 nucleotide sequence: TGCGCCAGCAGTGAAGCAGAGTCAAATTCACCCCTCCACTTT. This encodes CASSEAESNSPLHF.

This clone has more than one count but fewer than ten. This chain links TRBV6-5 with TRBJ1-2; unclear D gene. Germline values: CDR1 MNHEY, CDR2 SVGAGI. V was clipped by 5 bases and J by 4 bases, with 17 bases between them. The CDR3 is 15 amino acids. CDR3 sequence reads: CASSPSRWRGYGYTF. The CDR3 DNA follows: TGTGCCAGCAGTCCCTCCCGTTGGCGGGGCTATGGCTACACCTTC.